The 8 T cell receptor delta chains below come from one sample, sequenced in a study of Vδ1+ human thymocytes. Study-wide results and caveats: Thymic TRG and TRD repertoires appeared highly polyclonal.

Their antigen targets remain unknown. The template was reverse-transcribed extracted RNA. CDR3 amplicons came from multiplex PCR with pooled V-gene forward and constant-region reverse primers. TCRdb reprocessed the multiplex PCR reads through CATT. Of about 73,000 delta-chain clones listed, approximately 37% are singletons. The material sequenced was Vdelta1+ gamma-delta thymocytes from the thymus. The subset denotes: FACS-sorted CD3+ TCRalphabeta- TCRVdelta1+ TCRVdelta2- thymocytes. These TCRs come from a boy under two years old who had congenital heart surgery.

A few counts support this clone. The chain is built from TRDV1 and TRDJ1, with 7 bases matching TRDD3. Per the germline V gene, CDR1 is TSWWSYY and CDR2 is QGS. The junction had 6 bases not matched to a gene; V was cut back by 1 base and J by 4 bases. The CDR3 covers 15 residues. CDR3 sequence reads: CALGEHRYWGDKLIF. For the CDR3, the DNA is TGTGCTCTTGGGGAACATAGGTACTGGGGCGATAAACTCATCTTT.

J is TRDJ1 and V is TRDV1; 10 bases align to TRDD3. V was pared by 4 bases and J by 3 bases, with 8 bases of the junction left unmatched. Germline V gene data show CDR1 as TSWWSYY and CDR2 as QGS. CDR3 length: 16 residues. CDR3: CALGGPVTGGSDKLIF. CDR3 nucleotide sequence: TGTGCTCTTGGGGGTCCGGTTACTGGGGGATCCGATAAACTCATCTTT.

The rearrangement links TRDV1 to TRDJ1, with 12 nucleotides matching TRDD3. With V trimmed by 1 base and J by 2 bases, 38 bases remained unmatched. CDR3 length equals 28 residues. Germline V lookup: CDR1 TSWWSYY, CDR2 QGS. The CDR3 DNA reads as TGTGCTCTTGGGGAACCTCGATTCCTACGTTGGGGCAGAAAGGGAAGCGACTGGGGGATACAGTGTACCGATAAACTCATCTTT. It codes for CALGEPRFLRWGRKGSDWGIQCTDKLIF.

A word on this clone: Distinct nucleotide sequences in the sample also encode this CDR3. The V gene is TRDV1, the J gene TRDJ1; the match to TRDD3 covers 7 bases. The germline V gene has CDR1 TSWWSYY and CDR2 QGS. The CDR3 extends over 23 amino acids. The J segment lost 0 bases and the V segment lost 0 bases, leaving 25 bases of the junction unmatched. The CDR3 is CALGELVLPKVTAWGSYTDKLIF. In nucleotides, the CDR3 is TGTGCTCTTGGGGAACTAGTCCTCCCAAAGGTGACTGCCTGGGGGTCATACACCGATAAACTCATCTTT.

The chain carries TRDV1 and TRDJ1; 10 bases line up with TRDD3. The V and J ends lost 4 bases and 0 bases, in that order; junction bases with no gene match: 26. The CDR3 is made up of 23 amino acids. Looked up from germline, CDR1 is TSWWSYY and CDR2 is QGS. This CDR3 is CALGVFRPLLYWGIQRYTDKLIF. The CDR3 bases are TGTGCTCTTGGGGTATTCCGTCCTCTCTTGTACTGGGGGATCCAACGATACACCGATAAACTCATCTTT.

The chain uses TRDV1 and TRDJ1; 7 nucleotides agree with TRDD3. The CDR3 covers 17 residues. Germline V lookup: CDR1 TSWWSYY, CDR2 QGS. Unmatched junction bases numbered 10, after V lost 3 bases and J lost 0 bases. CDR3 amino acids: CALGDPAGDPYTDKLIF. CDR3 sequence (DNA): TGTGCTCTTGGGGATCCAGCGGGGGATCCGTACACCGATAAACTCATCTTT.

This clone has a handful of counts. The junction departs from the called germline gene at one end, perhaps through a read error. The V and J genes are TRDV1 and TRDJ1, with 9 positions matching TRDD3. The germline V gene encodes CDR1 TSWWSYY and CDR2 QGS. CDR3 length: 20 residues. This CDR3 is CALGETEIPRGILNTDELIF. The DNA for the CDR3 is TGTGCTCTTGGGGAAACAGAAATTCCCCGGGGGATACTTAACACCGATGAACTCATCTTT.

In its sample, this clone was seen a few times. This rearrangement joins TRDV1 to TRDJ1; D not resolved. This CDR3 contains 19 residues. The V end was cut by 0 bases, the J end by 0 bases, with 20 bases between. CDR1 is TSWWSYY, CDR2 QGS, per germline. This chain's CDR3 is CALGELWPARSHDTDKLIF. CDR3 nucleotide sequence: TGTGCTCTTGGGGAACTTTGGCCTGCGAGGTCGCACGACACCGATAAACTCATCTTT.